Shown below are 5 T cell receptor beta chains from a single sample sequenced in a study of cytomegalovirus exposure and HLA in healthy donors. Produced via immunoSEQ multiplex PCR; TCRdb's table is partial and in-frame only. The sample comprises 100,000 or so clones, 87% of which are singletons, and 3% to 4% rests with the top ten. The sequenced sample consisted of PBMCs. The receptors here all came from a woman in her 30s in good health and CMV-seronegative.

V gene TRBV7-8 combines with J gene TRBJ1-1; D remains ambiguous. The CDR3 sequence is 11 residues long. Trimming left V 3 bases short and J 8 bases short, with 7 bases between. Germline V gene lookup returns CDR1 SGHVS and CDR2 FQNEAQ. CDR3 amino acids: CASSFTSEAFF. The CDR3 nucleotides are TGTGCCAGCAGCTTTACATCAGAAGCTTTCTTT.

Here the CDR3 reads CASMGRRALRGNSYEQYF. The CDR3 DNA reads TGTGCCAGTATGGGCCGCCGGGCCTTAAGGGGGAACTCCTACGAGCAGTACTTC. This sequence joins TRBV19 and TRBJ2-7, with D maybe TRBD1 (6 bases). CDR1 and CDR2 from the germline V gene are LNHDA and SQIVND (reference sequence). This CDR3 contains 18 residues. Trimming removed 7 bases from V and 0 bases from J, with 25 bases in between.

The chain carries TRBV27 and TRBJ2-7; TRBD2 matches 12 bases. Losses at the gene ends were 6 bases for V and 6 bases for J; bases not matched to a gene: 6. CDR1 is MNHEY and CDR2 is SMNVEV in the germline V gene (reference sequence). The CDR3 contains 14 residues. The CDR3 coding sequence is TGTGCCAGCAGCGGAGGACTAGCGGGGCTCGAGCAGTACTTC. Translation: CASSGGLAGLEQYF.

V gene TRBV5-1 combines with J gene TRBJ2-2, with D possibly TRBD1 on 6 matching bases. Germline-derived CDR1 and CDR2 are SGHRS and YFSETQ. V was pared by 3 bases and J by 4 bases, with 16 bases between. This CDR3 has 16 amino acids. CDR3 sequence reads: CASSSPTGRGTGELFF. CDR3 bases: TGCGCCAGCAGCTCACCAACAGGGAGAGGCACCGGGGAGCTGTTTTTT.

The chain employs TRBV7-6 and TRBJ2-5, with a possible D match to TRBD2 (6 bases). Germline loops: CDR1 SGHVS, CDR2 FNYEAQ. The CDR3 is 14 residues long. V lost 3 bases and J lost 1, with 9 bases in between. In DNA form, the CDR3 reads TGTGCCAGCAGCTTCGAGCGGGTCCAAGAGACCCAGTACTTC. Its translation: CASSFERVQETQYF.